The sequence of this T cell receptor (beta chain) was determined in a study of blood T cell repertoires in COVID-19. The wider study: Specimens from acute and convalescent COVID-19 originated in the United States, Italy and Spain. PBMCs, B-cell-depleted T cells, or T cells were the source of the cDNA or gDNA that made up the material.

Assay used: immunoSEQ multiplex PCR; TCRdb lists only in-frame clones, some missing. The table includes under 150,000 clones, roughly four fifths detected once. In germline, CDR1 is SGHVS, CDR2 FQNEAQ. V was trimmed by 4 bases and J by 8 bases, leaving 15 bases between them. The CDR3 contains 14 residues. The sample was peripheral blood. This rearrangement joins TRBV7-8 to TRBJ2-1, with D possibly matching TRBD2 (6 bases). The TCR originated in an elderly woman with active or convalescent COVID-19. The CDR3 reads CASSSQGGVYEQFF. The CDR3 DNA is TGTGCCAGCAGCTCCCAAGGCGGGGTCTATGAGCAGTTCTTC.